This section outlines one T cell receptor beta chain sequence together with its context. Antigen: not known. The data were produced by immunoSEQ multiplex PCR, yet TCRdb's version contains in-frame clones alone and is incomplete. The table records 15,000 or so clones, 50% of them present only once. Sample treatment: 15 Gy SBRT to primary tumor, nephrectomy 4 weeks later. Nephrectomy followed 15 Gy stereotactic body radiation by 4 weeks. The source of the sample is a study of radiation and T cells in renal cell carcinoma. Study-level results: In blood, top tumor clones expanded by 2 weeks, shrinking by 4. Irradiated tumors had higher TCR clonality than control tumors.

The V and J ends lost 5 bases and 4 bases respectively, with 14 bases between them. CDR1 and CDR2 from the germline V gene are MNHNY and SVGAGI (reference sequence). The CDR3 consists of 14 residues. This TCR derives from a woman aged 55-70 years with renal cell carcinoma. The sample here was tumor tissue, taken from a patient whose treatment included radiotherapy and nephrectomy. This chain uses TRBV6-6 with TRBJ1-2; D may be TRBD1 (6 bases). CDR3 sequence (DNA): TGTGCCAGCAGTCCCCGGACAGACTCCTATGGCTACACCTTC. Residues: CASSPRTDSYGYTF.